In this sample, the clone carrying this T cell receptor beta chain turned up many times. This CDR3 comprises 15 residues. V lost 3 bases, J lost 5 bases, and 16 bases lay in between. Germline assignment: CDR1 LNHNV and CDR2 YYDKDF (reference sequence). TCRdb redid the calling of the 5' RACE reads with MiXCR, one entry per CDR3 protein. Of about 52,000 distinct CDR3 sequences in the sample, roughly 11% were seen once. The data were obtained in a study of early T cells in non-severe SARS-CoV-2 infection. The sample was whole blood. The V gene is TRBV15, the J gene TRBJ2-5; D is ambiguous. The sequence derives from an adult who was a healthcare worker with PCR-confirmed SARS-CoV-2 infection or an uninfected control (not recorded which). CDR3 residues: CATSRGETQTETQYF. The CDR3, as DNA: TGTGCCACCAGCAGGGGCGAGACCCAGACGGAGACCCAGTACTTC.